The rows below give T cell receptor beta chains drawn from one sample of a study of cytomegalovirus exposure and HLA in healthy donors. Generated by immunoSEQ multiplex PCR, the TCRdb table keeps only in-frame clones and is missing some. The table includes tens of thousands of clones, around 70% detected once. Sequenced: PBMCs. The receptors derive from a man in his forties or fifties in good health and CMV-seropositive. Both conserved end residues are part of each CDR3. The D gene is left open where the match is weak. The listing skips clone size in some rows; elsewhere it reads once, few, many or a size class.

d_call j_call clone_size v_call cdr3_nt cdr3_aa
TRBD1 TRBJ1-6 NA TRBV7-8 TGTGCCAGTGCCCGGACAGGTAGTCATTCACCCCTCCACTTT CASARTGSHSPLHF
TRBD1 TRBJ2-3 few TRBV5-1 TGCGCCAGCAGCCCTACAGGGGGCGTCGGCACAGATACGCAGTATTTT CASSPTGGVGTDTQYF
TRBD2 TRBJ2-3 NA TRBV6-1 TGTGCCAGCAGAGCGGGGGCCACAGATACGCAGTATTTT CASRAGATDTQYF
NA TRBJ2-7 NA TRBV6-5 TGTGCCAGTACCTTCGGGGAAGAGCAGTACTTC CASTFGEEQYF
NA TRBJ1-1 NA TRBV21-1 TGTGCCAGCAGCAATCAGGTCCCAGCTTTCTTT CASSNQVPAFF
NA TRBJ1-3 NA TRBV5-1 TGCGCCAGCAGCTTGACAGGGCCTTTCTCTGGAAACACCATATATTTT CASSLTGPFSGNTIYF
NA TRBJ1-2 NA TRBV5-6 TGTGCCAGCAGCTCACGAGGGTATGGCTACACCTTC CASSSRGYGYTF
TRBD1 TRBJ1-4 NA TRBV9 TGTGCCAGCAGCGGGACAGGCCTTAATGAAAAACTGTTTTTT CASSGTGLNEKLFF
TRBD1 TRBJ1-1 NA TRBV9 TGTGCCAGCAGCGTAGATTTAAGGACAGGCCACACTGAAGCTTTCTTT CASSVDLRTGHTEAFF
TRBD2 TRBJ2-1 NA TRBV7-2 TGTGCCAGCAGCAATAGCGGGGGGGTGGGTGAGCAGTTCTTC CASSNSGGVGEQFF
TRBD2 TRBJ2-7 NA TRBV30 TGTGCCTGGAGTCCACTAGCGGGGGCGCACTACGAGCAGTACTTC CAWSPLAGAHYEQYF
NA TRBJ1-6 NA TRBV29-1 TGCAGCGTTGTGGAACAGGGTAATTCACCCCTCCACTTT CSVVEQGNSPLHF
TRBD1 TRBJ2-6 NA TRBV9 TGTGCCAGCAGTTTAACAGGGGGTGCTGGGGCCAACGTCCTGACTTTC CASSLTGGAGANVLTF
TRBD1 TRBJ1-4 few TRBV28 TGTGCCAGCAGTTCATCAGGGGGGACTAATGAAAAACTGTTTTTT CASSSSGGTNEKLFF
TRBD2 TRBJ2-7 few TRBV6-5 TGTGCCAGCAGTTATGGGGGGGTTTCCTCCTACGAGCAGTACTTC CASSYGGVSSYEQYF
NA TRBJ1-6 few TRBV13 TGTGCCAGCAGCTCGCAGGGGCGCTTAACTTCACCCCTCCACTTT CASSSQGRLTSPLHF
NA TRBJ2-3 NA TRBV29-1 TGCAGCGCGTCGGGGTCGCGCACAGATACGCAGTATTTT CSASGSRTDTQYF
NA TRBJ2-4 once TRBV7-9 TGTGCCAGCAGCCCAGACCCAGGGAAAGAGTTGGCCAAAAACATTCAGTACTTC CASSPDPGKELAKNIQYF
TRBD2 TRBJ2-1 once TRBV7-2 TGTGCCAGCAGCCTCCGGACTAGCGGGGGTTGGAATGAGCAGTTCTTC CASSLRTSGGWNEQFF
NA TRBJ2-3 NA TRBV19 TGTGCCAGTAGTATGGGCCGGGGGGATACGCAGTATTTT CASSMGRGDTQYF
TRBD1 TRBJ2-5 NA TRBV28 TGTGCCAGCAGTTCGCACCGGGACAGCGGGACCCAGTACTTC CASSSHRDSGTQYF
NA TRBJ2-3 NA TRBV5-5 TGTGCCAGCAGCTTTAATGAGGGAACGCAGTATTTT CASSFNEGTQYF
NA TRBJ1-1 NA TRBV25-1 TGTGCCAGCAGTGAGCCGACCGGACTAAGGGGAGCTTTCTTT CASSEPTGLRGAFF
NA TRBJ1-1 NA TRBV5-4 TGTGCCAGCAGCACTCCCGGGGGAAGGGAGGAAGCTTTCTTT CASSTPGGREEAFF
NA TRBJ2-5 NA TRBV30 TGTGCCTGGAGTTCGGCGGGGGCGCTGGAGACCCAGTACTTC CAWSSAGALETQYF
NA TRBJ1-6 few TRBV7-2 TGTGCCAGCAGCTTCCCCAACGGGATCTATTCACCCCTCCACTTT CASSFPNGIYSPLHF
NA TRBJ1-2 few TRBV7-2 TGTGCCAGCAGCTTAGGTCCCTACGGGGATGGCTACACCTTC CASSLGPYGDGYTF
NA TRBJ1-2 NA TRBV5-6 TGTGCCAGCAGCTTGACAGAGTATGGCTACACCTTC CASSLTEYGYTF